The count of the clone carrying this TCR beta chain is one. The antigen is not known. The CDR3 spans 13 residues. Per the germline V gene, CDR1 is ENHRY and CDR2 is SYGVKD. With 10 bases removed from V and 0 bases from J, the gap between germline ends came to 13 bases. The sample comes from a study of CD4 T cells in relation to SARS-CoV-2 and coronaviruses. Clones were sequenced by immunoSEQ multiplex PCR, and TCRdb holds only the in-frame ones, with some missing. The sample has about 36,000 clones, under 85% seen once. The TCR comes from an adult with COVID-19. This chain uses TRBV10-3 with TRBJ2-7, with a weak D call TRBD2 (6 bases). Sequencing was done on a sample of memory CD4+ T cells from PBMCs, cultured in vitro. The CDR3 spells CATRLENSYEQYF. CDR3 nucleotide sequence: TGTGCCACAAGACTAGAAAACTCCTACGAGCAGTACTTC.